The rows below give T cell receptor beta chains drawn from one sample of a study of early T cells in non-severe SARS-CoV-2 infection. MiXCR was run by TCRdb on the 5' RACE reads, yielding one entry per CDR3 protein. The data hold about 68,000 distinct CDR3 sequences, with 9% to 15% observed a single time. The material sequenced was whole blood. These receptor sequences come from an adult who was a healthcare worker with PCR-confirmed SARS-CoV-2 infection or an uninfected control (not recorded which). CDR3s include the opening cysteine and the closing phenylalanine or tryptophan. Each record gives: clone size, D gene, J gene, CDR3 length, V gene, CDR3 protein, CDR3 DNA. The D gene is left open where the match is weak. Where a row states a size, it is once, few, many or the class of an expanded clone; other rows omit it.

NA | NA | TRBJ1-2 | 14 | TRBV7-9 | CASSLEQGYYGYTF | TGTGCCAGCAGCTTAGAACAGGGCTACTATGGCTACACCTTC
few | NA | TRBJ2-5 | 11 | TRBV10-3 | CAISEGGTQYF | TGTGCCATCAGTGAGGGGGGGACCCAGTACTTC
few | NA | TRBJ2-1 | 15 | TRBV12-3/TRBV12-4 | CASTPDQGFFNEQFF | TGTGCCAGCACCCCGGATCAGGGGTTCTTCAATGAGCAGTTCTTC
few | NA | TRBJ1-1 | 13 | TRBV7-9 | CASSRTEGYEAFF | TGTGCCAGCAGCCGCACAGAGGGCTATGAAGCTTTCTTT
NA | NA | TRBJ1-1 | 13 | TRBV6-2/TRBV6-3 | CASSTQGHTEAFF | TGTGCCAGCAGTACCCAGGGGCACACTGAAGCTTTCTTT
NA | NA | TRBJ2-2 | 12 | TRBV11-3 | CASSSNTGELFF | TGTGCCAGCAGCTCCAACACCGGGGAGCTGTTTTTT
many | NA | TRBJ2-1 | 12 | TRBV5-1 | CASRWTANEQFF | TGCGCCAGCAGGTGGACAGCTAATGAGCAGTTCTTC
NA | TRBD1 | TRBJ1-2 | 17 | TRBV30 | CAWSAGTAPRLGYGYTF | TGTGCCTGGAGTGCCGGGACAGCCCCCCGGTTGGGCTATGGCTACACCTTC
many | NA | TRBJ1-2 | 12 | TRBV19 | CASSGQAFGYTF | TGTGCCAGTTCCGGGCAGGCTTTTGGCTACACCTTC
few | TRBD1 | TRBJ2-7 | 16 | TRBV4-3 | CASSPTQGTGSYEQYF | TGCGCCAGCAGCCCTACTCAAGGGACAGGGAGCTACGAGCAGTACTTC
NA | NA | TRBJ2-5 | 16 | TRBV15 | CATSRDLPTTQETQYF | TGTGCCACCAGCAGAGATTTACCCACCACCCAAGAGACCCAGTACTTC
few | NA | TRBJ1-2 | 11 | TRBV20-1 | CSARDMYGYTF | TGCAGTGCTAGAGATATGTATGGCTACACCTTC
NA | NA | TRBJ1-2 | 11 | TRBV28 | CASSLNYGYTF | TGTGCCAGCAGTCTAAACTATGGCTACACCTTC
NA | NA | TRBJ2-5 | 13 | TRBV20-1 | CSARSGAGETQYF | TGCAGTGCTAGGTCGGGGGCCGGTGAGACCCAGTACTTC
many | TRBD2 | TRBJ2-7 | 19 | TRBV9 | CASSVGPGLAGGYPYEQYF | TGTGCCAGCAGCGTAGGACCGGGACTAGCGGGGGGCTACCCCTACGAGCAGTACTTC
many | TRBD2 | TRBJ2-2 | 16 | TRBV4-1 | CASSGSGGLNTGELFF | TGCGCCAGCAGCGGTAGCGGGGGCCTGAACACCGGGGAGCTGTTTTTT
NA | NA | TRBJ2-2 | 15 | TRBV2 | CASRAGALGTGELFF | TGTGCCAGCCGAGCAGGGGCCCTAGGGACCGGGGAGCTGTTTTTT
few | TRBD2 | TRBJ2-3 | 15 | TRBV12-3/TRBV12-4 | CASSLRGSGSDTQYF | TGTGCCAGCAGCCTCCGGGGTAGCGGGTCAGATACGCAGTATTTT
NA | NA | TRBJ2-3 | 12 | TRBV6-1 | CASVHGADTQYF | TGTGCCAGCGTTCACGGGGCAGATACGCAGTATTTT
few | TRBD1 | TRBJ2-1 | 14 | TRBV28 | CASRHQTGGNEQFF | TGTGCCAGCAGGCATCAGACAGGGGGCAATGAGCAGTTCTTC
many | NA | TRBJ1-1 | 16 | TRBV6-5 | CASSYWAGAMNTEAFF | TGTGCCAGCAGTTACTGGGCGGGGGCCATGAACACTGAAGCTTTCTTT
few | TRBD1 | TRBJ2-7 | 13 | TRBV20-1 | CSAYLRDRYEQYF | TGCAGTGCCTACCTCCGGGACAGATACGAGCAGTACTTC
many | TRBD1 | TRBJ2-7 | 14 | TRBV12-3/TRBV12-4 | CASSHRGVTYEQYF | TGTGCCAGCAGCCACAGGGGGGTCACCTACGAGCAGTACTTC
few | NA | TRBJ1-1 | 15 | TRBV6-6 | CASSLLQGSGTEAFF | TGTGCCAGCAGTTTACTTCAGGGTAGCGGCACTGAAGCTTTCTTT
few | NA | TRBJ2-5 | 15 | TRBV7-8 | CASSFGYSVEETQYF | TGTGCCAGCAGCTTTGGTTACTCAGTTGAAGAGACCCAGTACTTC
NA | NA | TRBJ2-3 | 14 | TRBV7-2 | CASSSLGSTDTQYF | TGTGCCAGCAGCTCGTTGGGGAGCACAGATACGCAGTATTTT
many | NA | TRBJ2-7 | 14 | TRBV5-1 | CASRPLGVFHEQYF | TGCGCCAGCAGGCCCCTCGGGGTTTTCCACGAGCAGTACTTC
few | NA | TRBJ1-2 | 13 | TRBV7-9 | CASSLVGLGGYTF | TGTGCCAGCAGCTTAGTGGGACTCGGTGGCTACACCTTC
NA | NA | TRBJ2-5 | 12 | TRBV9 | CASSAVGETQYF | TGTGCCAGCAGCGCAGTTGGGGAGACCCAGTACTTC
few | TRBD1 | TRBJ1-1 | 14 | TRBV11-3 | CASSPRQGNTEAFF | TGTGCCAGCAGCCCCCGACAGGGGAACACTGAAGCTTTCTTT
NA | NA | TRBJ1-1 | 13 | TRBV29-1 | CSASRVRDTEAFF | TGCAGCGCCAGCAGGGTTAGAGACACTGAAGCTTTCTTT
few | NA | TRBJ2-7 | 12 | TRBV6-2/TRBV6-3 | CASSYDTGEQYF | TGTGCCAGCAGTTACGACACTGGTGAGCAGTACTTC